This TCR beta chain was retrieved from a study of blood T cell repertoires in COVID-19 (dated by TCRdb to between 2020 and 2021). Background for the entire study: Samples from collaborators originated in the United States, Italy and Spain and spanned both the acute and convalescent phases of COVID-19. The sample metadata nearly always contained a de-identified subject ID, COVID-19 status, age in years and sex. The prospective study material was composed of cDNA or gDNA derived from T cells, B-cell-depleted T cells, or PBMCs. HLA class I and class II types, where available, came from metadata supplied by the sample provider rather than from assay-based typing. Subjects who had been exposed to COVID-19, were actively infected with it, or had recovered from it provided the deeply sampled blood TCRbeta repertoires that made up the dataset. Samples were obtained from the ongoing ImmuneRACE study (first 160 participants) and from 1,200 or so subjects provided by 6 global collaborators. A freely available public database, intended as a resource for researchers studying the immune response to SARS-CoV-2, is where the repertoires were released.

In the case of this clone: Its antigen specificity is not known. Base qualities are not recorded, but no much larger clone differs from it by a single base.

TCRbeta CDR3 regions were amplified from genomic DNA using the immunoSEQ Assay, a bias-controlled multiplex PCR. Per the original workflow: Nucleated cell counts per sample were estimated from amplification of reference gene primers within the assay. Sequence reads were collapsed and filtered to measure the absolute abundance of every unique TCRbeta CDR3 rearrangement. For each sample, productive Simpson clonality was calculated by taking the square root of Simpson's diversity index across productive rearrangements. The table comes from immuneACCESS by way of TCRdb, which keeps in-frame sequences with V and J called. Part of the clones is missing from these tables; in studies checked, under half for an unresolved V gene and the rest for unknown reasons. V, J and clone size are those of that table, while D and trimming were read from the DNA. This sample is represented by under 140,000 clones; approximately 80% of them were singletons. More than 15% of the sample comes from the top ten.

Whole blood was collected in K2EDTA tubes by collaborating institutions according to the institutions' own protocols. For TCRbeta analysis, collaborators shipped samples as frozen whole blood, isolated PBMCs, or DNA extracted from either of those sample types. Here is what the overall study found, with its caveats: The quantity of clinical and demographic metadata differed by source and by participant and was supplied without curation.

There are 16 amino acids in the CDR3, from cysteine to phenylalanine inclusive. The retained sequence is limited to the CDR3, 48 bases, with the frame set at the first base. V is trimmed back by 4 bases and J by 6 bases, and the junction contains 11 bases that no gene match accounts for. Per the germline V gene, SNHLY is the CDR1 and FYNNEI is the CDR2. Material for sequencing was peripheral blood. The chain uses TRBV2 and TRBJ1-4; 7 middle bases align to TRBD1. The sequence came from a woman aged 60-75 years with acute or convalescent COVID-19. The CDR3 region has the sequence CASSGRDSPGDEKLFF. The DNA is as follows: TGTGCCAGCAGTGGTAGGGACAGCCCGGGGGATGAAAAACTGTTTTTT.